This entry features one T cell receptor beta chain sequence. There is no known antigen for this receptor. Sequenced on a NextSeq 550. The Human TCR Profiling Kit (MiLaboratory) was used to make UMI-labeled 5' RACE TRB cDNA libraries. The full amount of extracted RNA was used for cDNA synthesis, and the full amount of resulting cDNA was used for PCR amplification. Libraries were prepared in parallel with an identical number of PCR cycles. The published analysis was carried out like this. MIGEC and MiXCR extracted about 53,000 +/- 10,000 unique UMI-labeled TRB cDNA molecules per library, requiring at least two reads per UMI. On average, each library contained roughly 40,000 +/- 10,000 functional in-frame TRB CDR3 nucleotide clonotypes without stop codons. After each sample was downsampled to 5000 UMI-labeled TRB molecules, VDJtools was used to calculate diversity metrics such as normalized Shannon-Wiener and Chao1. VDJtools was used to calculate clonotype-size-weighted physicochemical properties of the central five CDR3 residues, namely interaction energy, strength, volume and Kidera factor 4. Each CDR3 protein sequence appears as one entry after TCRdb reprocessed the reads, and no DNA is included. In this record, the V and J calls reflect TCRdb's handling and not the investigators' own analysis. The table kept for this sample lists roughly 40,000 distinct CDR3 sequences. The biggest ten clones account for 1.6% of the sample.

The data were obtained in a study of CXCR3-negative and CXCR3-positive naive CD8 T cells (dated by TCRdb to about 2019). About the full investigation: In total, some 130 million TRB reads were obtained, or roughly 1.5 +/- 0.3 million reads per library. The diversity and physicochemical repertoire analyses included approximately ten donors pooled from two independent experiments. TRBV-TRBJ cluster analysis included naive subsets from 5 donors and memory cells from 3 donors. Here is what the overall study found, with its caveats: Both naive subsets had comparably high repertoire diversity, while memory CD8+ T cells had much lower repertoire diversity. TRB CDR3s from CXCR3-positive naive cells showed higher hydrophobicity (lower Kidera factor 4), lower energy, and higher strength and volume indices than CXCR3-negative naive cells. Because surface CD5, which is linked to self-reactivity in mice, was comparable between the naive subsets, TCR interaction strength was also inferred from the physicochemical properties of TRB CDR3s. TRBV-TRBJ usage was similar between naive CXCR3-negative and CXCR3-positive cells from the same donor, while memory cells showed distinct patterns. Freshly isolated PBMCs were used for most assays because CXCR3 expression partially decreased after cryopreservation.

For every CD8+ T cell subset, around 300,000 cells were flow-sorted straight into RLT lysis buffer, and each subset was sorted in triplicate. To exclude memory contaminants, naive CD8+ T cells were stringently defined as CD45RO-CCR7+CD27+CD95-. Peripheral blood mononuclear cells were isolated from buffy coats by standard density gradient centrifugation. A FACSAria III was used to flow-sort naive CD8+ T cells into CXCR3-negative and CXCR3-positive populations. Total RNA was extracted from sorted cells using an RNeasy Mini Kit. Including the terminal cysteine and phenylalanine, the CDR3 comprises 16 residues. The coding DNA is unavailable. CDR1 MNHEY and CDR2 SMNVEV were looked up in the germline V gene (reference sequence).

Sequences were obtained from naive CXCR3- CD8+ T cells from blood. What this sample's cell subset or site label stands for: CD45RO-CCR7+CD27+CD95- naive CD8+ T cells lacking CXCR3 (TNR3-). This receptor was identified in a human donor in good health. Some clones in this sample may be carry-over from other donors' samples. The chain is encoded by TRBV27 joined to TRBJ2-3; TCRdb gives TRBD2 as the D gene, but with no DNA this cannot be confirmed. The CDR3 sequence is CASSWAGGEPAGTQYF.